This T cell receptor (delta chain) was observed in a study of Vδ1+ human thymocytes. RNA was extracted from the cells and then reverse transcribed. The CDR3 regions were amplified by multiplex PCR from V-gene primers to a constant-region primer. TCRdb re-processed the multiplex PCR reads via CATT. The sample yields tens of thousands of delta-chain clones, around 7.4% seen once. This clone is deemed medium-sized. Its target is not known. The germline CDR1 and CDR2 sequences are GEAIGNYY and EKD. This CDR3 region has 17 residues. V was pared by 0 bases and J by 2 bases, with 8 bases of the junction left unmatched. Whole-study findings and limits: Thymic TRG and TRD repertoires appeared highly polyclonal.

The sequence derives from a child under two years old who had congenital heart surgery. The sequenced sample consisted of Vdelta1+ gamma-delta thymocytes from the thymus. Documented subset: FACS-sorted CD3+ TCRalphabeta- TCRVdelta1+ TCRVdelta2- thymocytes. The chain links TRDV2 to TRDJ1; 10 positions agree with TRDD3. The CDR3 DNA is TGTGCCTGTGACACCCCGTCCATACTGGGGGATACCGATAAACTCATCTTT. Translated: CACDTPSILGDTDKLIF.